A single sample gave rise to the 14 T cell receptor beta chains below, sequenced in a study of OX40 agonist ivuxolimab in advanced cancers. The method behind the library was the immunoSEQ multiplex PCR assay. As stored in TCRdb, this immuneACCESS dataset retains in-frame rearrangements with V and J assigned. A fraction of the clones does not appear; measured against another copy, unresolved V genes explain less than half of the discrepancy, and the remainder lacks a known reason. This sample comprises about 20,000 clones, around 87% of them detected only once. Clones ranked in the top ten supply roughly 25% of the sample. Sequenced material: CD4+ or CD8+ T cells sorted from blood, taken in a trial of the OX40 agonist ivuxolimab. These receptors were taken from an adult with an advanced solid tumor such as melanoma, head and neck, liver or kidney cancer.

The chain uses TRBV5-6 and TRBJ2-3, with D tentatively TRBD2 (5 bases). CDR1 is SGHDT and CDR2 is YYEEEE in the germline V gene. This CDR3 has 17 amino acids. Trimming removed 0 bases at V and 2 bases at J, with 16 bases between. The CDR3 region has the DNA TGTGCCAGCAGCTTGGCGGCTCGGGGAATTCTCACAGATACGCAGTATTTT. Translated, it gives CASSLAARGILTDTQYF.

J is TRBJ1-1 and V is TRBV4-3; D is possibly TRBD1 (6 bases). The CDR3 spans 15 residues. The V end was cut by 4 bases, the J end by 4 bases, with 16 bases between. Germline V CDR1 and CDR2: LGHNA, YSLEER. The DNA for the CDR3 is TGCGCCAGCAGCCCTCGCCGGGACACCGGCACTGAAGCTTTCTTT. As protein: CASSPRRDTGTEAFF.

Comments on this clone: One end of the junction fails to match germline, which may point to a read error. The V and J genes are TRBV7-9 and TRBJ2-7; 7 bases are shared with TRBD1. Germline assignment: CDR1 SEHNR and CDR2 FQNEAQ (reference sequence). The CDR3 consists of 14 residues. Here the CDR3 reads CASSFTGTDYEQHF. The CDR3 DNA reads TGTGCCAGCAGCTTTACCGGGACAGACTACGAGCAGCACTTC.

The chain recombines TRBV19 with TRBJ2-1, with D perhaps matching TRBD1 (6 bases). V lost 10 bases and J lost 9, with 13 bases in between. The CDR3 contains 11 residues. Germline CDR1 is LNHDA and CDR2 is SQIVND (reference sequence). For the CDR3, the DNA is TGTGCCACTCTTGGGGGCCTTGAGCAGTTCTTC. This codes for CATLGGLEQFF.

The chain carries TRBV29-1 and TRBJ2-2, with 7 bases matching TRBD2. This CDR3 contains 12 residues. After removal of 4 bases from V and 5 bases from J, the junction contained 1 base not matched to a gene. In germline, CDR1 is SQVTM, CDR2 ANQGSEA. This CDR3 reads CSVVRETGELFF. DNA of the CDR3: TGCAGCGTTGTGCGGGAGACCGGGGAGCTGTTTTTT.

The rearrangement joins TRBV9 to TRBJ2-7; D may be TRBD2 (5 bases). The V gene's germline CDR1 is SGDLS and CDR2 YYNGEE. CDR3 size: 14 residues. Trimming cost V 0 bases and J 5 bases, with 12 bases left between them. The CDR3: CASSVGVSVNEQYF. CDR3 coding DNA: TGTGCCAGCAGCGTAGGGGTTAGCGTAAACGAGCAGTACTTC.

The rearrangement links TRBV6-5 to TRBJ2-5; D assignment may be TRBD1 or TRBD2 (6 bases each). Per the germline V gene, CDR1 is MNHEY and CDR2 is SVGAGI. Trimming cost V 2 bases and J 0 bases, with 10 bases left between them. The CDR3 consists of 15 residues. In nucleotides, the CDR3 is TGTGCCAGCAGTTACCGAGGGGGGCACCAAGAGACCCAGTACTTC. Translation gives CASSYRGGHQETQYF.

The gene calls are TRBV4-2 and TRBJ2-1, with 10 positions matching TRBD2. Germline V lookup: CDR1 LGHNA, CDR2 YNFKEQ. V shed 0 bases and J 10 bases; nucleotides not matched to a gene: 9. The CDR3 contains 16 residues. This CDR3 reads CASSQDQSGGAGEQFF. In DNA form, the CDR3 reads TGTGCCAGCAGCCAAGATCAAAGCGGGGGGGCGGGAGAGCAGTTCTTC.

For the CDR3, the DNA is TGTGCCACCAGCAGAGAGGGGGACAGGGGATATGACAATGAGCAGTTCTTC. It encodes CATSREGDRGYDNEQFF. The gene calls are TRBV15 and TRBJ2-1; 10 bases match TRBD1. This CDR3 contains 17 residues. V gave up 0 bases and J gave up 5 bases; unmatched junction bases: 7. Germline V gives CDR1 LNHNV, CDR2 YYDKDF (reference sequence).

The chain employs TRBV5-5 and TRBJ2-5, with TRBD1 matching over 11 bases. The CDR3 consists of 15 residues. The V and J ends lost 4 bases and 5 bases, in that order; junction bases with no gene match: 7. In germline, CDR1 is SGHKS, CDR2 YYEKEE (reference sequence). The CDR3 DNA follows: TGTGCCAGCAGCCTCTGGACAGGGGGCGGTGAGACCCAGTACTTC. This encodes CASSLWTGGGETQYF. Combining the CDR3 with reference TRBV5-5 and TRBJ2-5 gives the whole variable domain DAGVTQSPTHLIKTRGQQVTLRCSPISGHKSVSWYQQVLGQGPQFIFQYYEKEERGRGNFPDRFSARQFPNYSSELNVNALLLGDSALYLCASSLWTGGGETQYFGPGTRLLVL.

The V and J genes are TRBV19 and TRBJ1-2; D call uncertain. In germline, CDR1 is LNHDA, CDR2 SQIVND (reference sequence). There are 15 residues in the CDR3. The V end was cut by 1 base, the J end by 4 bases, with 13 bases between. In nucleotides, the CDR3 is TGTGCCAGTAGTATAGTCGCCGCGATGGGCTATGGCTACACCTTC. Translating gives CASSIVAAMGYGYTF.

The V and J genes are TRBV6-5 and TRBJ1-2, with 7 bases fitting TRBD1. The CDR3 is 14 residues long. Germline V CDR1 and CDR2: MNHEY, SVGAGI. The junction had 5 bases not matched to a gene; V was cut back by 4 bases and J by 3 bases. In DNA, the CDR3 is TGTGCCAGCAGTTCCCAGGGGGGGCACTATGGCTACACCTTC. Protein product: CASSSQGGHYGYTF.

This chain joins TRBV11-3 and TRBJ1-1; D not resolved. V was shortened by 3 bases and J by 4 bases, with 9 bases between the two germline ends. This CDR3 has 13 residues. CDR1 is SGHNT and CDR2 is YENEEA in the germline V gene. Written as DNA, the CDR3 is TGTGCCAGCAGCTTCACATCGGGCACTGAAGCTTTCTTT. Translated, it gives CASSFTSGTEAFF.

This clone came up once. The J gene is TRBJ2-3, the V gene TRBV9; 7 nucleotides line up with TRBD1. This CDR3 is built from 15 residues. Unmatched junction bases numbered 5, after V lost 2 bases and J lost 2 bases. CDR1 is SGDLS, CDR2 YYNGEE, per germline. The CDR3 region has the DNA TGTGCCAGCAGCGTGGATGGGACAGTCACAGATACGCAGTATTTT. Translating gives CASSVDGTVTDTQYF.